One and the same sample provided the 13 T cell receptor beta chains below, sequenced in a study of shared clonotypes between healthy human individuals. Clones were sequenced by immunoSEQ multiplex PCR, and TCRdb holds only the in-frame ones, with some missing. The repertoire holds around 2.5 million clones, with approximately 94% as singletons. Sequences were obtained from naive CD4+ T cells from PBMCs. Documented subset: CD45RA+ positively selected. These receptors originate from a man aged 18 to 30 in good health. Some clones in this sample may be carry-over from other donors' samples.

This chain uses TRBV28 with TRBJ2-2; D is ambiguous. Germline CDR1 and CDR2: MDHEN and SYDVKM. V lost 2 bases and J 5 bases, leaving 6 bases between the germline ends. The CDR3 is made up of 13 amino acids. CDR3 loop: CASSLRKTGELFF. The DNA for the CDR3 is TGTGCCAGCAGTTTAAGGAAAACCGGGGAGCTGTTTTTT.

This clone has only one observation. CDR3 protein: CASSSGQSSYNEQFF. In nucleotides, the CDR3 is TGTGCCAGCAGCTCGGGACAGAGCTCCTACAATGAGCAGTTCTTC. The rearrangement joins TRBV5-4 to TRBJ2-1, with 7 positions matching TRBD1. Germline trimming cut 3 bases from V and 0 bases from J; bases unmatched to any gene: 3. Germline V gene data show CDR1 as SGHNT and CDR2 as YYREEE (reference sequence). CDR3 length equals 15 residues.

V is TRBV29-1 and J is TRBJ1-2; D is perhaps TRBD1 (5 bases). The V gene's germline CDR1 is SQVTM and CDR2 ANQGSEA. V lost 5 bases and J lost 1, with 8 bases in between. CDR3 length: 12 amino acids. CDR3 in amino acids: CSVRGSNYGYTF. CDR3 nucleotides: TGCAGCGTTCGGGGCAGTAACTATGGCTACACCTTC.

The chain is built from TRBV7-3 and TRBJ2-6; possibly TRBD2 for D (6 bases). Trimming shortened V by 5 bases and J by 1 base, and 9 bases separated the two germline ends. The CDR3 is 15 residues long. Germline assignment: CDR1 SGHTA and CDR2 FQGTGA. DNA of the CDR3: TGTGCCAGCAGCCCGGGGGTATCTGGGGCCAACGTCCTGACTTTC. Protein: CASSPGVSGANVLTF. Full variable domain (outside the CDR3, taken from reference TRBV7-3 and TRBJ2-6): GAGVSQTPSNKVTEKGKYVELRCDPISGHTALYWYRQSLGQGPEFLIYFQGTGAADDSGLPNDRFFAVRPEGSVSTLKIQRTERGDSAVYLCASSPGVSGANVLTFGAGSRLTVL.

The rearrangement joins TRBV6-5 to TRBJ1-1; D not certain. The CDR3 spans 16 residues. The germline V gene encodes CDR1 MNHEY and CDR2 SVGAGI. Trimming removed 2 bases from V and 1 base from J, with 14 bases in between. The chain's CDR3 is CASSYDLRRTNTEAFF. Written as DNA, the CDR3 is TGTGCCAGCAGTTACGATCTTAGACGGACGAACACTGAAGCTTTCTTT.

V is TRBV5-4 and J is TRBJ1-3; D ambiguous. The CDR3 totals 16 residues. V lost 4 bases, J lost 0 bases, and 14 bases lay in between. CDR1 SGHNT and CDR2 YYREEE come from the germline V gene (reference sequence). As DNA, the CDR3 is TGTGCCAGCAGCACCGGGTTGGGGAGCTCTGGAAACACCATATATTTT. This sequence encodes CASSTGLGSSGNTIYF.

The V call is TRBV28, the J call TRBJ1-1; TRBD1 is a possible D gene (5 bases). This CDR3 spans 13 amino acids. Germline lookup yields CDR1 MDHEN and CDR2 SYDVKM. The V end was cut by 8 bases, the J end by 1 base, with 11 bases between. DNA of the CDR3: TGTGCCAGCGCGGGGCTGGGGAACACTGAAGCTTTCTTT. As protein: CASAGLGNTEAFF.

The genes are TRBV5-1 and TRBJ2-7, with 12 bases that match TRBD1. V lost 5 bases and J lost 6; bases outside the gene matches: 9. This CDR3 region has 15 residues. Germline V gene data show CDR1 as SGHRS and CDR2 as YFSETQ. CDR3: CASRGAGTGGLEQYF. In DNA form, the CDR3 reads TGCGCCAGCAGGGGAGCCGGGACAGGGGGCCTCGAGCAGTACTTC.

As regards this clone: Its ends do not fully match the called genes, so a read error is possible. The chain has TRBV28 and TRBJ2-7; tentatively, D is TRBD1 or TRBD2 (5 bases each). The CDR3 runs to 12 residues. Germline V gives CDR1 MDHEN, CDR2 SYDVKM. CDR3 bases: TGTGCCAGCAGTACCTCCTTGGGGACCGAGGCCTTC. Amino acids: CASSTSLGTEAF.

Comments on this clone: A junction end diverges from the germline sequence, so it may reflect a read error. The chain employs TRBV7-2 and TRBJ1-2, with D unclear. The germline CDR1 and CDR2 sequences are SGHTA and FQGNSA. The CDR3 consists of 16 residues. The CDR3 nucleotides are TGTGCCAGCAGTTTAGGGATGGTATCCTGGGGCTATGGCTACACCTTC. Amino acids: CASSLGMVSWGYGYTF. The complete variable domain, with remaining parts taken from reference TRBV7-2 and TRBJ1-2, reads GAGVSQSPSNKVTEKGKDVELRCDPISGHTALYWYRQSLGQGLEFLIYFQGNSAPDKSGLPSDRFSAERTGGSVSTLTIQRTQQEDSAVYLCASSLGMVSWGYGYTFGSGTRLTVV.

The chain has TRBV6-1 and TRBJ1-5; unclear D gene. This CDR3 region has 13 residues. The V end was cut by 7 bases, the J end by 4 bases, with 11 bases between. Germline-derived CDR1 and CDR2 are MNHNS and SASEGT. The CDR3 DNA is TGTGCCAGCACTCCATTTGGGAATCAGCCCCAGCATTTT. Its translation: CASTPFGNQPQHF.

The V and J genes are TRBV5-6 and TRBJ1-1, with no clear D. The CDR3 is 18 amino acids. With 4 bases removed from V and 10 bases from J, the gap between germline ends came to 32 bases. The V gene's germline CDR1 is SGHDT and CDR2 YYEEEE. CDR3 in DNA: TGTGCCAGCAGCCCGGTGGTTCTGGGCATGCGGCTCTCGGTTGGAGCTTTCTTT. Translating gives CASSPVVLGMRLSVGAFF.

The CDR3 DNA reads as TGTGCCAGCAGCCAAGGGACGAACACCGGGGAGCTGTTTTTT. Encoded protein: CASSQGTNTGELFF. V and J are TRBV14 and TRBJ2-2; D not resolved. The CDR3 spans 14 residues. Germline V gives CDR1 SGHDN, CDR2 FVKESK. Trimming took off 1 base at V and 0 bases at J, with 3 bases between the two ends.